Below are 19 T cell receptor beta chains sequenced from a single sample in a study of shared clonotypes between healthy human individuals. Sequencing used immunoSEQ multiplex PCR; TCRdb keeps in-frame clones, though not all of them. Of 2 million to 2.5 million clones listed, around 95% are singletons. Material: naive CD4+ T cells sorted from blood. Subset described: CD45RA+ positively selected. The receptors originated from a man between 18 and 29 years old in good health.

The chain uses TRBV28 and TRBJ1-4, with TRBD1 as a possible D gene (5 bases). Germline assignment: CDR1 MDHEN and CDR2 SYDVKM. This CDR3 is built from 13 residues. Deletions cut 11 bases from V and 4 bases from J, with 14 bases between. CDR3 sequence reads: CAGGGHLNEKLFF. DNA for the CDR3: TGTGCCGGGGGAGGACACCTTAATGAAAAACTGTTTTTT. Using reference TRBV28 and TRBJ1-4 for the parts outside the CDR3, the full variable domain is DVKVTQSSRYLVKRTGEKVFLECVQDMDHENMFWYRQDPGLGLRLIYFSYDVKMKEKGDIPEGYSVSREKKERFSLILESASTNQTSMYLCAGGGHLNEKLFFGSGTQLSVL.

The chain carries TRBV2 and TRBJ1-2; the D is unclear. V was pared by 2 bases and J by 8 bases, with 6 bases between. Germline values: CDR1 SNHLY, CDR2 FYNNEI. The CDR3 loop spans 11 amino acids. CDR3 bases: TGTGCCAGCAGTGAACAAGGCGGCTACACCTTC. Translating gives CASSEQGGYTF.

The chain combines TRBV10-2 with TRBJ2-5, with D perhaps matching TRBD1 (5 bases). V lost 4 bases, J lost 3 bases, and 6 bases lay in between. In germline, CDR1 is WSHSY, CDR2 SAAADI. The CDR3 sequence is 12 residues long. CDR3 sequence reads: CASSGQKETQYF. The CDR3 nucleotides read TGCGCCAGCAGTGGACAGAAAGAGACCCAGTACTTC.

Concerning this clone: The same CDR3 also results from other DNA sequences found in this sample. This rearrangement joins TRBV30 to TRBJ2-5; 7 nucleotides match TRBD1. The CDR3 spans 13 residues. The germline gives CDR1 GTSNPN, CDR2 SVGIG (reference sequence). V lost 3 bases and J lost 5; bases outside the gene matches: 6. The CDR3 protein is CAWRTAGGETQYF. As DNA, the CDR3 is TGTGCCTGGAGAACAGCAGGGGGTGAGACCCAGTACTTC.

The CDR3 reads CASSQDRVAGELFF. For the CDR3, the DNA is TGCGCCAGCAGCCAAGATAGGGTCGCCGGGGAGCTGTTTTTT. This chain links TRBV4-3 with TRBJ2-2; D is unresolved. The CDR3 consists of 14 residues. The germline CDR1 and CDR2 sequences are LGHNA and YSLEER. Trimming cost V 0 bases and J 6 bases, with 8 bases left between them.

The CDR3 DNA sequence: TGCGCCAGCAGCGACGGGCCCGGGCGGGCCCAGTACTTC. Amino acids: CASSDGPGRAQYF. The V call is TRBV10-1, the J call TRBJ2-5, with D possibly being TRBD2 (5 bases). This CDR3 is 13 amino acids long. V was shortened by 6 bases and J by 9 bases, with 17 bases between the two germline ends. Germline CDR1 reads WNHNN; CDR2 reads SYGVQD (reference sequence).

Remarks on this clone: Other DNA sequences from this sample encode an identical CDR3 as well. This chain uses TRBV19 with TRBJ1-3; no firm D call. The CDR3 runs 15 residues. Germline V CDR1 and CDR2: LNHDA, SQIVND (reference sequence). V lost 1 base and J lost 0, with 7 bases in between. The CDR3 DNA reads as TGTGCCAGTAGTATAGGCGGCCGCTCTGGAAACACCATATATTTT. This codes for CASSIGGRSGNTIYF. Based on the CDR3 plus reference TRBV19 and TRBJ1-3, the full variable domain is DGGITQSPKYLFRKEGQNVTLSCEQNLNHDAMYWYRQDPGQGLRLIYYSQIVNDFQKGDIAEGYSVSREKKESFPLTVTSAQKNPTAFYLCASSIGGRSGNTIYFGEGSWLTVV.

The chain employs TRBV30 and TRBJ2-7; D possibly matches TRBD1 or TRBD2 (5 bases each). The CDR3 covers 14 residues. V lost 5 bases to trimming and J lost 7 bases, with 21 bases between them. The germline gives CDR1 GTSNPN, CDR2 SVGIG (reference sequence). The CDR3 here is CAWWKVKEAGEQYF. As DNA, the CDR3 is TGTGCCTGGTGGAAGGTTAAGGAGGCAGGGGAGCAGTACTTC. The variable domain in full, completed from reference TRBV30 and TRBJ2-7, reads SQTIHQWPATLVQPVGSPLSLECTVEGTSNPNLYWYRQAAGRGLQLLFYSVGIGQISSEVPQNLSASRPQDRQFILSSKKLLLSDSGFYLCAWWKVKEAGEQYFGPGTRLTVT.

The V gene is TRBV4-3, the J gene TRBJ1-4, with D maybe TRBD1 (5 bases). The CDR3 consists of 15 residues. Trimming cost V 2 bases and J 4 bases, with 11 bases left between them. The germline gives CDR1 LGHNA, CDR2 YSLEER. The CDR3 region has the DNA TGCGCCAGCAGCCAAACCGGGGGGGGTAATGAAAAACTGTTTTTT. It codes for CASSQTGGGNEKLFF.

The chain combines TRBV5-4 with TRBJ2-5; 12 bases agree with TRBD2. The germline CDR1 and CDR2 sequences are SGHNT and YYREEE (reference sequence). This CDR3 contains 16 residues. J gave up 2 bases and V 4 bases, and 6 bases lay outside the gene matches. The CDR3 sequence: CASSLVLAGGQETQYF. The DNA for the CDR3 is TGTGCCAGCAGCCTTGTACTAGCGGGGGGTCAAGAGACCCAGTACTTC.

The V and J genes are TRBV7-2 and TRBJ1-5; 7 positions match TRBD1. The CDR3 extends over 16 amino acids. The V gene's germline CDR1 is SGHTA and CDR2 FQGNSA. J gave up 4 bases and V 2 bases, and 8 bases lay outside the gene matches. The CDR3 bases are TGTGCCAGCAGCTTATATGTAGGGGACAGAAATCAGCCCCAGCATTTT. Residues: CASSLYVGDRNQPQHF. The full variable domain, with the rest looked up from reference TRBV7-2 and TRBJ1-5, is GAGVSQSPSNKVTEKGKDVELRCDPISGHTALYWYRQSLGQGLEFLIYFQGNSAPDKSGLPSDRFSAERTGGSVSTLTIQRTQQEDSAVYLCASSLYVGDRNQPQHFGDGTRLSIL.

The chain recombines TRBV30 with TRBJ2-7; no clear D gene. Looked up from germline, CDR1 is GTSNPN and CDR2 is SVGIG (reference sequence). Trimming took off 0 bases at V and 4 bases at J, with 7 bases between the two ends. The CDR3 loop spans 12 amino acids. This chain's CDR3 is CAWSVREYEQYF. Here the CDR3 DNA reads TGTGCCTGGAGTGTAAGGGAATACGAGCAGTACTTC.

This chain links TRBV6-1 with TRBJ2-7; TRBD2 aligns across 7 bases. Germline values: CDR1 MNHNS, CDR2 SASEGT. The V gene end was trimmed by 4 bases and the J gene end by 4 bases; junction bases not matched to a gene: 13. CDR3 length: 16 residues. The DNA for the CDR3 is TGTGCCAGCAGTGGCACGTCCCATAGCGGGCGGTACGAGCAGTACTTC. This encodes CASSGTSHSGRYEQYF.

The gene calls are TRBV9 and TRBJ2-7; D call uncertain. The ends were cut back, 0 bases at V and 2 bases at J, with 12 bases in the middle. Germline V gene lookup returns CDR1 SGDLS and CDR2 YYNGEE. The CDR3 is made up of 15 amino acids. CDR3 residues: CASSVGTDTTYEQYF. DNA for the CDR3: TGTGCCAGCAGCGTAGGGACGGATACAACCTACGAGCAGTACTTC.

The chain employs TRBV18 and TRBJ2-7, with 9 bases fitting TRBD1. This CDR3 contains 15 residues. Germline CDR1 and CDR2: KGHSH and LQKENI. J gave up 1 base and V 5 bases, and 6 bases lay outside the gene matches. The CDR3 nucleotides are TGTGCCAGCTCAGGGGCCGGGACAGGGTCCTACGAGCAGTACTTC. This gives the protein CASSGAGTGSYEQYF.

This chain joins TRBV30 and TRBJ1-2; D is unresolved. Trimming took off 7 bases at V and 5 bases at J, with 23 bases between the two ends. In germline, CDR1 is GTSNPN, CDR2 SVGIG (reference sequence). This CDR3 region has 15 residues. Here the CDR3 DNA reads TGTGCCTCCTTCCCCGCAGGACGGCTCGGGTATGGCTACACCTTC. This encodes CASFPAGRLGYGYTF. Full variable domain (rest looked up from reference TRBV30 and TRBJ1-2): SQTIHQWPATLVQPVGSPLSLECTVEGTSNPNLYWYRQAAGRGLQLLFYSVGIGQISSEVPQNLSASRPQDRQFILSSKKLLLSDSGFYLCASFPAGRLGYGYTFGSGTRLTVV.

This chain uses TRBV27 with TRBJ1-1; D gene uncertain. The V gene's germline CDR1 is MNHEY and CDR2 SMNVEV (reference sequence). V was shortened by 2 bases and J by 4 bases, with 11 bases between the two germline ends. The CDR3 runs to 14 residues. The CDR3 loop reads CASSLTGLFTEAFF. Written as DNA, the CDR3 is TGTGCCAGCAGTTTAACCGGCCTGTTCACTGAAGCTTTCTTT.

The genes are TRBV5-8 and TRBJ2-7, with TRBD1 matching 10 bases. Germline V lookup: CDR1 SGHTS, CDR2 YDEGEE. The CDR3 has 15 residues. Losses at the gene ends were 4 bases for V and 2 bases for J; bases not matched to a gene: 6. The DNA of the CDR3 is TGTGCCAGCAGCAGAACCGGGACAGGGGCCTACGAGCAGTACTTC. Translating it yields CASSRTGTGAYEQYF.

The gene calls are TRBV30 and TRBJ1-4, with a tentative D call TRBD1 (6 bases). The CDR3 runs 12 residues. V lost 2 bases, J lost 8 bases, and 9 bases lay in between. Germline CDR1 is GTSNPN and CDR2 is SVGIG (reference sequence). CDR3 amino acids: CAWSTGQEKLFF. CDR3 coding DNA: TGTGCCTGGAGTACCGGACAGGAAAAACTGTTTTTT. The full variable domain, with the rest looked up from reference TRBV30 and TRBJ1-4, is SQTIHQWPATLVQPVGSPLSLECTVEGTSNPNLYWYRQAAGRGLQLLFYSVGIGQISSEVPQNLSASRPQDRQFILSSKKLLLSDSGFYLCAWSTGQEKLFFGSGTQLSVL.